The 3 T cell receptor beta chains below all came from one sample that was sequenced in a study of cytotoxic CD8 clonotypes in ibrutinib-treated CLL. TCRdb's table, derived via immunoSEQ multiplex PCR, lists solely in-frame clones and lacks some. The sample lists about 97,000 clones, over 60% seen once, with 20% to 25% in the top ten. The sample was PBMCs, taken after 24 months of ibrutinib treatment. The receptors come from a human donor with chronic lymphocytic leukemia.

The CDR3 here is CASSRDREKLFF. The CDR3 DNA reads TGTGCCAGTAGTAGGGACCGTGAAAAACTGTTTTTT. V is TRBV19 and J is TRBJ1-4; a possible D gene is TRBD1 (5 bases). There are 12 residues in the CDR3. The V end lost 4 bases, the J end lost 7 bases, and 7 bases lay between the germline ends. The germline CDR1 and CDR2 sequences are LNHDA and SQIVND (reference sequence). The full variable domain, in which reference TRBV19 and TRBJ1-4 provide the parts outside the CDR3, is DGGITQSPKYLFRKEGQNVTLSCEQNLNHDAMYWYRQDPGQGLRLIYYSQIVNDFQKGDIAEGYSVSREKKESFPLTVTSAQKNPTAFYLCASSRDREKLFFGSGTQLSVL.

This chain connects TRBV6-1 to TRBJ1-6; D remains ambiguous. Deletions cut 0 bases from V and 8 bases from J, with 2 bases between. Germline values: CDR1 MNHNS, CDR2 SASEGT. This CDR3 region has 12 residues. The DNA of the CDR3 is TGTGCCAGCAGTGAAGCTGATTCACCCCTCCACTTT. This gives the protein CASSEADSPLHF.

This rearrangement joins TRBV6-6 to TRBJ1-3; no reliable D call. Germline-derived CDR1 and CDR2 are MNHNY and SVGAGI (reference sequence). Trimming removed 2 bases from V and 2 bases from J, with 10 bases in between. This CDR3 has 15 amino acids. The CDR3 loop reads CASSYGRSTGNTIYF. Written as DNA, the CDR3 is TGTGCCAGCAGTTACGGGCGGAGCACTGGAAACACCATATATTTT.